These 23 T cell receptor beta chains were all obtained from the same sample, sequenced in a study of identical twins. TCRdb reanalysed the 5' RACE reads using MiXCR and keeps one entry per CDR3 protein. The sample yields a few hundred thousand distinct CDR3 sequences, approximately 9.1% seen once. Sequences were obtained from naive T cells sorted from blood. The receptors come from a woman aged 50 to 60 in good health.

This clonotype was found a few times. This chain connects TRBV2 to TRBJ2-1; TRBD2 is a possible D gene (5 bases). Trimming took 6 bases from V and 5 from J, leaving 11 bases between them. Germline V gene lookup returns CDR1 SNHLY and CDR2 FYNNEI. This CDR3 is built from 13 residues. CDR3 nucleotides: TGTGCCAGCAGGGACTCGAGCCACAATGAGCAGTTCTTC. It is translated as CASRDSSHNEQFF.

This clonotype was observed at least ten times. The chain has TRBV27 and TRBJ2-3; 9 bases map to TRBD2. Looked up from germline, CDR1 is MNHEY and CDR2 is SMNVEV (reference sequence). Germline trimming cut 1 base from V and 4 bases from J; bases unmatched to any gene: 9. The CDR3 is 17 amino acids. The CDR3 DNA reads as TGTGCCAGCAGTTTATTCGGCGGGAGGGCCCTCGCAGATACGCAGTATTTT. The encoded protein is CASSLFGGRALADTQYF.

The sample holds a few counts of this clonotype. This chain links TRBV5-1 with TRBJ2-7; 12 bases map to TRBD2. Germline V CDR1 and CDR2: SGHRS, YFSETQ. The CDR3 length is 14 residues. Trimming took 6 bases from V and 6 from J; bases not matched to a gene: 7. CDR3 residues: CASIRLAGVGEQYF. DNA for the CDR3: TGCGCCAGCATCCGACTAGCGGGAGTGGGCGAGCAGTACTTC.

This clonotype was seen repeatedly, ten times or more. The chain combines TRBV12-3 or TRBV12-4 with TRBJ2-3; D is possibly TRBD2 (5 bases). The CDR3 covers 14 residues. Trimming shortened V by 0 bases and J by 5 bases, and 9 bases separated the two germline ends. CDR3 in amino acids: CASSLAGMGDTQYF. The CDR3 DNA is TGTGCCAGCAGTTTAGCCGGGATGGGAGATACGCAGTATTTT.

At least ten counts were recorded for this clonotype. The chain carries TRBV6-6 and TRBJ2-1; 9 positions agree with TRBD2. The length of the CDR3 is 16 residues. J lost 8 bases, V lost 0 bases, and 8 bases had no gene match. Germline assignment: CDR1 MNHNY and CDR2 SVGAGI (reference sequence). The CDR3 spells CASSYSASGAFHEQFF. In DNA form, the CDR3 reads TGTGCCAGCAGTTACTCAGCTAGCGGGGCGTTCCATGAGCAGTTCTTC.

The V gene is TRBV12-3 or TRBV12-4, the J gene TRBJ2-6; 13 bases align to TRBD2. Trimming took 7 bases from V and 2 from J; bases not matched to a gene: 8. This CDR3 region has 18 residues. The DNA of the CDR3 is TGTGCCAGCAATAATCCGACTAGCGGGAGGACTGGGGCCAACGTCCTGACTTTC. Amino acids: CASNNPTSGRTGANVLTF.

The rearrangement joins TRBV9 to TRBJ2-5, with D tentatively TRBD1 (6 bases). Germline lookup yields CDR1 SGDLS and CDR2 YYNGEE. V was clipped by 4 bases and J by 5 bases, with 12 bases between them. The CDR3 consists of 13 residues. The chain's CDR3 is CASSPNRVETQYF. CDR3 nucleotides: TGTGCCAGCAGCCCTAACAGGGTGGAGACCCAGTACTTC. The variable domain in full, with the rest retrieved from reference TRBV9 and TRBJ2-5, is DSGVTQTPKHLITATGQRVTLRCSPRSGDLSVYWYQQSLDQGLQFLIQYYNGEERAKGNILERFSAQQFPDLHSELNLSSLELGDSALYFCASSPNRVETQYFGPGTRLLVL.

This clonotype was observed a handful of times. This chain uses TRBV3-1 with TRBJ1-2; tentative D call: TRBD1 (6 bases). V was clipped by 0 bases and J by 5 bases, with 13 bases between them. The CDR3 runs to 15 residues. Per the germline V gene, CDR1 is LGHDT and CDR2 is YNNKEL (reference sequence). DNA of the CDR3: TGTGCCAGCAGCCAAGATCTTGGGGGCCTTTATGGCTACACCTTC. The encoded protein is CASSQDLGGLYGYTF. The full variable domain, its missing parts supplied by reference TRBV3-1 and TRBJ1-2, is DTAVSQTPKYLVTQMGNDKSIKCEQNLGHDTMYWYKQDSKKFLKIMFSYNNKELIINETVPNRFSPKSPDKAHLNLHINSLELGDSAVYFCASSQDLGGLYGYTFGSGTRLTVV.

This clonotype was recorded at least ten times. This chain joins TRBV2 and TRBJ2-1, with D perhaps matching TRBD2 (6 bases). This CDR3 region has 13 residues. V was trimmed by 6 bases and J by 0 bases, leaving 6 bases between them. CDR1 and CDR2 (germline): SNHLY, FYNNEI. The CDR3 sequence: CASRDYSYNEQFF. In DNA, the CDR3 is TGTGCCAGCAGGGACTACTCCTACAATGAGCAGTTCTTC.

This clonotype has ten or more counts. CDR3 sequence (DNA): TGCGCCAGCAGTCACTCCGGGACAGCCTTCCCGAACACTGAAGCTTTCTTT. It codes for CASSHSGTAFPNTEAFF. The chain is built from TRBV5-1 and TRBJ1-1; 7 bases line up with TRBD1. The trim removed 5 bases at V and 1 base at J, leaving 14 bases unmatched. Germline CDR1 is SGHRS and CDR2 is YFSETQ. The CDR3 is 17 residues long.

CDR3 in amino acids: CSASRGSEQFF. The CDR3 DNA reads TGCAGTGCTAGTAGGGGGAGTGAGCAGTTCTTC. The chain has TRBV20-1 and TRBJ2-1; perhaps TRBD1 as D (6 bases). The V gene's germline CDR1 is DFQATT and CDR2 SNEGSKA (reference sequence). Between the trimmed V and J ends, which lost 3 bases and 9 bases, there was a span of 9 bases. The CDR3 contains 11 residues.

This clonotype has a handful of counts. The V gene is TRBV27, the J gene TRBJ2-7, with 9 bases identical to TRBD2. CDR3 length: 15 residues. The ends lost 5 bases at V and 3 bases at J; junction bases unmatched: 8. Per germline, CDR1 MNHEY and CDR2 SMNVEV (reference sequence). CDR3 in amino acids: CASSPRTSAVYEQYF. CDR3 coding DNA: TGTGCCAGCAGTCCACGGACTAGCGCCGTCTACGAGCAGTACTTC.

This clonotype was seen more than once but under ten times. In nucleotides, the CDR3 is TGTGCCAGCAGCTCAGGGGACGGCCATAGGGCCGGGGAGCTGTTTTTT. It translates to CASSSGDGHRAGELFF. V gene TRBV5-5 combines with J gene TRBJ2-2, with a possible D match to TRBD1 (6 bases). The CDR3 sequence is 16 residues long. V gave up 3 bases and J gave up 6 bases, with 18 bases separating them. Germline V gene data show CDR1 as SGHKS and CDR2 as YYEKEE (reference sequence). The full variable domain, completed using reference TRBV5-5 and TRBJ2-2, is DAGVTQSPTHLIKTRGQQVTLRCSPISGHKSVSWYQQVLGQGPQFIFQYYEKEERGRGNFPDRFSARQFPNYSSELNVNALLLGDSALYLCASSSGDGHRAGELFFGEGSRLTVL.

This clonotype was seen ten or more times. J is TRBJ2-7 and V is TRBV10-2, with 10 bases matching TRBD1. The CDR3 sequence is 14 residues long. Per germline, CDR1 WSHSY and CDR2 SAAADI. J gave up 7 bases and V 5 bases, and 8 bases lay outside the gene matches. The CDR3 DNA reads TGCGCCAGCAGTCAGGACAGGGGGTTGGGGGAGCAGTACTTC. Amino acids: CASSQDRGLGEQYF.

Only a few counts were recorded for this clonotype. The J gene is TRBJ1-1, the V gene TRBV5-1; tentative D call: TRBD1 (6 bases). V was trimmed by 4 bases and J by 1 base, leaving 14 bases between them. Germline CDR1 SGHRS, CDR2 YFSETQ. This CDR3 is built from 15 residues. The CDR3 bases are TGCGCCAGCAGCGCAGGACAGTTAGGGAACACTGAAGCTTTCTTT. This gives the protein CASSAGQLGNTEAFF.

V and J are TRBV11-2 and TRBJ1-1; 9 bases line up with TRBD1. V shed 2 bases, J shed 2 bases, and the junction held 6 bases outside the gene matches. Germline V CDR1 and CDR2: SGHAT, FQNNGV. The CDR3 runs 16 residues. The CDR3 DNA reads TGTGCCAGCAGCTTACGTTGGGACAGGGTTAACACTGAAGCTTTCTTT. It specifies CASSLRWDRVNTEAFF. The full variable domain, with the rest looked up from reference TRBV11-2 and TRBJ1-1, is EAGVAQSPRYKIIEKRQSVAFWCNPISGHATLYWYQQILGQGPKLLIQFQNNGVVDDSQLPKDRFSAERLKGVDSTLKIQPAKLEDSAVYLCASSLRWDRVNTEAFFGQGTRLTVV.

The chain employs TRBV5-1 and TRBJ2-1, with D perhaps assigned TRBD1 or TRBD2 (5 bases each). Germline loops: CDR1 SGHRS, CDR2 YFSETQ. The CDR3 extends over 12 amino acids. Trimming removed 5 bases from V and 11 bases from J, with 14 bases in between. CDR3 sequence reads: CASRRDQGQQFF. DNA for the CDR3: TGCGCCAGCAGAAGAGACCAGGGACAGCAGTTCTTC.

This clonotype was seen a few times. V is TRBV4-1 and J is TRBJ1-4; D unclear. CDR3 length equals 16 residues. Germline CDR1 reads MGHRA; CDR2 reads YSYEKL. Trimming took off 5 bases at V and 3 bases at J, with 16 bases between the two ends. CDR3 bases: TGCGCCAGCAGCAGGTCCGGGGTTGAAGCTAATGAAAAACTGTTTTTT. Translation: CASSRSGVEANEKLFF.

This clonotype has a count of ten or more. For the CDR3, the DNA is TGCGCCAGCAGCCAAGGCCGTCAGGGTCAGCCCCAGCATTTT. It specifies CASSQGRQGQPQHF. This sequence joins TRBV4-1 and TRBJ1-5; a possible D gene is TRBD1 (5 bases). Deletions cut 1 base from V and 6 bases from J, with 10 bases between. Per the germline V gene, CDR1 is MGHRA and CDR2 is YSYEKL. The CDR3 is made up of 14 amino acids.

The chain recombines TRBV20-1 with TRBJ2-3, with 8 nucleotides matching TRBD1. Germline V CDR1 and CDR2: DFQATT, SNEGSKA (reference sequence). The ends lost 2 bases at V and 3 bases at J; junction bases unmatched: 4. The CDR3 loop spans 14 amino acids. CDR3 DNA: TGCAGTGCTAGAACAGGGGGTCGAACAGATACGCAGTATTTT. This codes for CSARTGGRTDTQYF.

This clonotype appeared many times. This sequence joins TRBV29-1 and TRBJ2-7; D gene uncertain. The CDR3 contains 12 residues. V was shortened by 2 bases and J by 3 bases, with 8 bases between the two germline ends. Germline CDR1 is SQVTM and CDR2 is ANQGSEA. This CDR3 reads CSVELDGYEQYF. The CDR3 DNA sequence: TGCAGCGTTGAATTGGATGGCTACGAGCAGTACTTC.

The V call is TRBV7-9, the J call TRBJ1-4; D gene unclear. This CDR3 spans 13 amino acids. Germline V gene lookup returns CDR1 SEHNR and CDR2 FQNEAQ (reference sequence). Trimming shortened V by 1 base and J by 6 bases, and 6 bases separated the two germline ends. DNA for the CDR3: TGTGCCAGCAGCTTAGTTCCGGATGAAAAACTGTTTTTT. Translated, it gives CASSLVPDEKLFF.

This clonotype was seen at least ten times. The genes are TRBV29-1 and TRBJ1-4, with TRBD1 matching over 7 bases. Germline values: CDR1 SQVTM, CDR2 ANQGSEA. Trimming at V came to 6 bases and at J to 7 bases, leaving 5 bases not matched to a gene. CDR3 length equals 12 residues. The CDR3, as DNA: TGCAGCGTCAGAACAGGGGTTGAAAAACTGTTTTTT. Translating it yields CSVRTGVEKLFF.